The clone carrying this TCR beta chain occurred once. An end of the junction does not agree with germline; a read error may underlie this. Methods used by the authors: Amplified reference gene primers provided the basis for estimating nucleated cell counts. This table comes from immunoSEQ multiplex PCR, and its TCRdb copy is limited to in-frame clones, with some not included. D and trimming were read from the DNA, whereas the V and J calls and clone size are those reported in that table. The sample shows about 250,000 clones, roughly 85% of them seen only once. This CDR3 has 13 amino acids. Seattle patients were enrolled during active infection and followed longitudinally. These data originate in a study of blood T cell repertoires in COVID-19.

The origin of this receptor is a man aged 45 to 65 with COVID-19, enrolled during active disease. J is TRBJ1-5 and V is TRBV12-3 or TRBV12-4; D perhaps matches TRBD1 (5 bases). Sequences were obtained from peripheral blood. CDR3 sequence: CASRIQDNRPQHF. In DNA, the CDR3 is TGTGCCAGCAGGATACAGGATAATCGGCCCCAGCATTTT.